The 20 T cell receptor beta chains reported below all come from one sample, sequenced in a study of blood T cell repertoires in COVID-19. Data came from immunoSEQ multiplex PCR; TCRdb stores just in-frame clones and leaves some out. The top ten hold just under 7% of the sample, which has some 300,000 clones, 88% seen once. Sequenced input: peripheral blood. The receptor source for this set is a woman aged 25-40 years who had recovered from COVID-19.

V is TRBV5-4 and J is TRBJ1-2, with D unresolved. This CDR3 has 14 residues. The germline V gene has CDR1 SGHNT and CDR2 YYREEE (reference sequence). V lost 0 bases and J 6 bases, leaving 12 bases between the germline ends. CDR3: CASSLGQISDGYTF. CDR3 bases: TGTGCCAGCAGCTTGGGGCAGATATCCGATGGCTACACCTTC.

The CDR3, as DNA: TGTGCCAGCAGTTCGGGACAGGGGTGGCTCGAGCAGTACTTC. The encoded protein is CASSSGQGWLEQYF. The gene calls are TRBV6-5 and TRBJ2-7; 10 bases line up with TRBD1. Losses at the gene ends were 4 bases for V and 6 bases for J; bases not matched to a gene: 6. CDR1 MNHEY and CDR2 SVGAGI come from the germline V gene. The CDR3 consists of 14 residues.

The V call is TRBV19, the J call TRBJ2-3; 8 bases map to TRBD2. The length of the CDR3 is 14 residues. Losses at the gene ends were 6 bases for V and 5 bases for J; bases not matched to a gene: 7. Per the germline V gene, CDR1 is LNHDA and CDR2 is SQIVND (reference sequence). The CDR3: CASSSGGGVDTQYF. For the CDR3, the DNA is TGTGCCAGTAGCAGCGGGGGAGGTGTAGATACGCAGTATTTT. The variable domain in full, with the rest retrieved from reference TRBV19 and TRBJ2-3, is DGGITQSPKYLFRKEGQNVTLSCEQNLNHDAMYWYRQDPGQGLRLIYYSQIVNDFQKGDIAEGYSVSREKKESFPLTVTSAQKNPTAFYLCASSSGGGVDTQYFGPGTRLTVL.

This clone has more than one count but fewer than ten. At one of its ends the junction is not consistent with the germline gene, which may arise from a read error. The rearrangement uses TRBV7-2 and TRBJ2-7; D remains ambiguous. There are 13 residues in the CDR3. Germline V gene data show CDR1 as SGHTA and CDR2 as FQGNSA. As DNA, the CDR3 is TGTGCCAGCAGCCACAGCCCGGTGTCCTTCATGCACTTC. Residues: CASSHSPVSFMHF. Drawing the rest from reference TRBV7-2 and TRBJ2-7, the complete variable domain is GAGVSQSPSNKVTEKGKDVELRCDPISGHTALYWYRQSLGQGLEFLIYFQGNSAPDKSGLPSDRFSAERTGGSVSTLTIQRTQQEDSAVYLCASSHSPVSFMHFGPGTRLTVT.

The CDR3 DNA is TGCGCCAGCAGCCAGCAGGTGCCGGCTTTTGGGGAGCTGTTTTTT. It specifies CASSQQVPAFGELFF. The chain employs TRBV4-3 and TRBJ2-2; D is undetermined. Germline V CDR1 and CDR2: LGHNA, YSLEER. The CDR3 runs 15 residues. V was shortened by 3 bases and J by 8 bases, with 16 bases between the two germline ends.

The chain combines TRBV14 with TRBJ2-1; 11 bases map to TRBD1. Unmatched junction bases numbered 6, after V lost 3 bases and J lost 5 bases. Germline V gives CDR1 SGHDN, CDR2 FVKESK. The CDR3 consists of 16 residues. CDR3 bases: TGTGCCAGCAGCCACATACCGGGACAGGGGGACAATGAGCAGTTCTTC. Translated: CASSHIPGQGDNEQFF. Full variable domain (missing parts from reference TRBV14 and TRBJ2-1): EAGVTQFPSHSVIEKGQTVTLRCDPISGHDNLYWYRRVMGKEIKFLLHFVKESKQDESGMPNNRFLAERTGGTYSTLKVQPAELEDSGVYFCASSHIPGQGDNEQFFGPGTRLTVL.

The chain carries TRBV28 and TRBJ1-2; D perhaps matches TRBD1 (6 bases). The ends were cut back, 10 bases at V and 1 base at J, with 13 bases in the middle. The CDR3 is 13 residues long. CDR1 is MDHEN, CDR2 SYDVKM, per germline. CDR3 amino acids: CATGRGFNYGYTF. The CDR3 coding sequence is TGTGCCACCGGGAGGGGGTTTAACTATGGCTACACCTTC.

The chain joins TRBV5-4 to TRBJ1-5; 9 nucleotides agree with TRBD1. This CDR3 comprises 16 residues. V trimming: 4 bases; J trimming: 1 base; junction bases outside the gene matches: 6. Germline loops: CDR1 SGHNT, CDR2 YYREEE (reference sequence). CDR3 sequence: CASSQTGTGSNQPQHF. The CDR3 nucleotides read TGTGCCAGCAGCCAAACCGGGACAGGGAGCAATCAGCCCCAGCATTTT.

This clone came up once. The V gene is TRBV5-5, the J gene TRBJ1-5; 7 bases align to TRBD1. CDR1 SGHKS and CDR2 YYEKEE come from the germline V gene (reference sequence). This CDR3 spans 14 amino acids. J gave up 5 bases and V 0 bases, and 2 bases lay outside the gene matches. CDR3 sequence: CASSLGQGDQPQHF. CDR3 DNA: TGTGCCAGCAGCTTGGGACAGGGTGATCAGCCCCAGCATTTT. Filled out from reference TRBV5-5 and TRBJ1-5, the complete variable domain reads DAGVTQSPTHLIKTRGQQVTLRCSPISGHKSVSWYQQVLGQGPQFIFQYYEKEERGRGNFPDRFSARQFPNYSSELNVNALLLGDSALYLCASSLGQGDQPQHFGDGTRLSIL.

This chain uses TRBV12-3 or TRBV12-4 with TRBJ2-1; D gene unclear. V lost 4 bases and J lost 0, with 4 bases in between. The CDR3 extends over 13 amino acids. The CDR3 sequence is CASSSSSYNEQFF. The CDR3 DNA reads as TGTGCCAGCAGTTCCAGCTCCTACAATGAGCAGTTCTTC.

The V and J genes are TRBV28 and TRBJ1-2; maybe TRBD1 (6 bases). The CDR3 has 13 residues. V lost 6 bases to trimming and J lost 5 bases, with 13 bases between them. The germline gives CDR1 MDHEN, CDR2 SYDVKM. CDR3 region: CASRLWTDYGYTF. Written as DNA, the CDR3 is TGTGCCAGCAGACTATGGACAGATTATGGCTACACCTTC.

The rearrangement joins TRBV9 to TRBJ1-1; tentative D call: TRBD1 (5 bases). From germline, CDR1 is SGDLS and CDR2 YYNGEE. The CDR3 is 14 residues long. V shed 3 bases and J shed 4 bases, with 13 bases lying between them. Here the CDR3 reads CASSGPGGFTEAFF. Written as DNA, the CDR3 is TGTGCCAGCAGCGGGCCTGGGGGGTTCACTGAAGCTTTCTTT.

This clone was seen a few times. The J gene is TRBJ1-1, the V gene TRBV28; possible D gene TRBD1, 6 bases. V gave up 5 bases and J gave up 11 bases, with 15 bases separating them. Per the germline V gene, CDR1 is MDHEN and CDR2 is SYDVKM. This CDR3 has 12 amino acids. CDR3 region: CASSLQGRSAFF. The CDR3 nucleotides are TGTGCCAGCAGTCTTCAGGGGCGTTCCGCTTTCTTT.

J is TRBJ1-1 and V is TRBV12-3 or TRBV12-4; D perhaps matches TRBD1 (5 bases). V dropped 5 bases and J dropped 5 bases, with 9 bases sitting between them. CDR3 length: 12 residues. This chain's CDR3 is CASSAKGTEAFF. The CDR3 coding sequence is TGTGCCAGCAGTGCGAAGGGGACTGAAGCTTTCTTT.

V and J are TRBV6-2 or TRBV6-3 and TRBJ2-7; 7 bases are a match to TRBD1. Germline CDR1 and CDR2: MNHEY and SVGEGT. J gave up 0 bases and V 5 bases, and 4 bases lay outside the gene matches. The CDR3 loop spans 14 amino acids. CDR3 nucleotide sequence: TGTGCCAGCAGTGAGGCAGGGGGCTCCTACGAGCAGTACTTC. It translates to CASSEAGGSYEQYF.

This clone has just a few counts. CDR3 amino acids: CASSSSGGGTDNEQFF. In DNA form, the CDR3 reads TGTGCCAGCAGTAGCTCGGGAGGGGGTACTGACAATGAGCAGTTCTTC. The chain carries TRBV6-2 or TRBV6-3 and TRBJ2-1; 8 bases match TRBD2. Germline assignment: CDR1 MNHEY and CDR2 SVGEGT. This CDR3 has 16 amino acids. V trimming: 5 bases; J trimming: 5 bases; junction bases outside the gene matches: 11.

V gene TRBV19 combines with J gene TRBJ1-5; 9 nucleotides line up with TRBD1. The V and J ends lost 6 bases and 0 bases, in that order; junction bases with no gene match: 9. The germline gives CDR1 LNHDA, CDR2 SQIVND (reference sequence). This CDR3 spans 17 amino acids. CDR3 sequence: CASSTGQGIFSNQPQHF. The CDR3 nucleotides read TGTGCCAGTAGCACGGGACAGGGAATCTTTAGCAATCAGCCCCAGCATTTT.

The V call is TRBV4-1, the J call TRBJ1-1, with 9 bases lining up with TRBD1. Germline V gives CDR1 MGHRA, CDR2 YSYEKL. V lost 4 bases to trimming and J lost 4 bases; unmatched junction nucleotides: 7. This CDR3 comprises 15 residues. This CDR3 is CASSPGQGPATEAFF. The CDR3, as DNA: TGCGCCAGCAGCCCAGGACAGGGGCCGGCCACTGAAGCTTTCTTT.

The chain links TRBV6-5 to TRBJ1-2; 7 bases line up with TRBD1. Looked up from germline, CDR1 is MNHEY and CDR2 is SVGAGI. J lost 3 bases, V lost 5 bases, and 9 bases had no gene match. The CDR3 is made up of 15 amino acids. As DNA, the CDR3 is TGTGCCAGCAGTCGACAGGGTTATCAGGACTATGGCTACACCTTC. This gives the protein CASSRQGYQDYGYTF.

The chain couples TRBV30 to TRBJ1-1; 7 nucleotides align to TRBD1. Germline loops: CDR1 GTSNPN, CDR2 SVGIG (reference sequence). The CDR3 totals 15 residues. J gave up 7 bases and V 3 bases, and 14 bases lay outside the gene matches. CDR3 in DNA: TGTGCCTGGAGCGCAACAGGGGCCCCAACCCTTGAAGCTTTCTTT. It translates to CAWSATGAPTLEAFF. The complete variable domain, with remaining parts taken from reference TRBV30 and TRBJ1-1, reads SQTIHQWPATLVQPVGSPLSLECTVEGTSNPNLYWYRQAAGRGLQLLFYSVGIGQISSEVPQNLSASRPQDRQFILSSKKLLLSDSGFYLCAWSATGAPTLEAFFGQGTRLTVV.